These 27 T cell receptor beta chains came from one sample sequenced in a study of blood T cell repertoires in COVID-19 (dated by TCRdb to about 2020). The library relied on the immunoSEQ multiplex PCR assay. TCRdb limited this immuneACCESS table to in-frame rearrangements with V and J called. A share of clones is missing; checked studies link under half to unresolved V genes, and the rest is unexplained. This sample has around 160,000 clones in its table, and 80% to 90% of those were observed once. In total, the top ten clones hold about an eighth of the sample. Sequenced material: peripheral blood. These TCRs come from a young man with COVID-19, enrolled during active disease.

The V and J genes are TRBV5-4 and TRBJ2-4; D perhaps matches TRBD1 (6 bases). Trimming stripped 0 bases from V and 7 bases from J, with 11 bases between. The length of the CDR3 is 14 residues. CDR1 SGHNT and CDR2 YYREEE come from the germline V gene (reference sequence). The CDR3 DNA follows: TGTGCCAGCAGCTTGGAGGGGGAATGGAACATTCAGTACTTC. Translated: CASSLEGEWNIQYF. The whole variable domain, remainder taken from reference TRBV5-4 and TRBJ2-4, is ETGVTQSPTHLIKTRGQQVTLRCSSQSGHNTVSWYQQALGQGPQFIFQYYREEENGRGNFPPRFSGLQFPNYSSELNVNALELDDSALYLCASSLEGEWNIQYFGAGTRLSVL.

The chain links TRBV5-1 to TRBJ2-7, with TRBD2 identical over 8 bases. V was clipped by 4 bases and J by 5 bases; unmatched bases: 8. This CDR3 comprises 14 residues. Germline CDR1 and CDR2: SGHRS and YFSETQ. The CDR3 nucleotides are TGCGCCAGCAGCACTAGCGGCCAATGGGACGAGCAGTACTTC. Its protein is CASSTSGQWDEQYF.

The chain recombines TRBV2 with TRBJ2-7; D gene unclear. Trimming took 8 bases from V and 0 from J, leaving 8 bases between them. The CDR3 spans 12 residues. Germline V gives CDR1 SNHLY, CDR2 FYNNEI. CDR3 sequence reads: CASLGRSYEQYF. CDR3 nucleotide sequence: TGTGCCAGCTTGGGCCGCTCCTACGAGCAGTACTTC.

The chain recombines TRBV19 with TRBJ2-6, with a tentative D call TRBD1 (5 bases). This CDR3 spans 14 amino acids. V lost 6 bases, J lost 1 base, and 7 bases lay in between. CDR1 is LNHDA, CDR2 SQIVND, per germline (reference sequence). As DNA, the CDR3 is TGTGCCAGTAGAGACAGATCTGGGGCCAACGTCCTGACTTTC. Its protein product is CASRDRSGANVLTF.

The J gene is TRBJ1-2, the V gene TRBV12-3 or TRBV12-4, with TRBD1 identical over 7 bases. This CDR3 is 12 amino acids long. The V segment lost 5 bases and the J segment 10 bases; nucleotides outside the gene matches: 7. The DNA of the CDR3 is TGTGCCAGCAGTCAGGACAGGTCAGACTACACCTTC. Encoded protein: CASSQDRSDYTF.

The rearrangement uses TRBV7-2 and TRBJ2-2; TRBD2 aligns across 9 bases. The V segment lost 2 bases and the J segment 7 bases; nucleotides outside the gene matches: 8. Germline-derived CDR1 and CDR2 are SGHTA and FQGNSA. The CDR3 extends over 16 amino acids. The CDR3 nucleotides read TGTGCCAGCAGCTTAAACACCGGACTAGCGATCGGGGAGCTGTTTTTT. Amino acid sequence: CASSLNTGLAIGELFF. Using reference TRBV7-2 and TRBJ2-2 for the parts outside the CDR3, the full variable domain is GAGVSQSPSNKVTEKGKDVELRCDPISGHTALYWYRQSLGQGLEFLIYFQGNSAPDKSGLPSDRFSAERTGGSVSTLTIQRTQQEDSAVYLCASSLNTGLAIGELFFGEGSRLTVL.

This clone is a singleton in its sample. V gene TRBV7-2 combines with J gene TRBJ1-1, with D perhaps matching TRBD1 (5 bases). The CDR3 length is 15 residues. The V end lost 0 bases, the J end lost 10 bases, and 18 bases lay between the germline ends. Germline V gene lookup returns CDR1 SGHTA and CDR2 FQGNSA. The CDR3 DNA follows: TGTGCCAGCAGCTTAGCTGCCGGCAGGGCTGGTGTAGCTTTCTTT. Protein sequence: CASSLAAGRAGVAFF.

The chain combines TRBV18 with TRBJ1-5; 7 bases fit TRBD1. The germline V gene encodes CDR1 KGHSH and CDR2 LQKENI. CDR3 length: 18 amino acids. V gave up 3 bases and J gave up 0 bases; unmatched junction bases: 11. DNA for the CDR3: TGTGCCAGCTCACCTACGACCCCGGGACAGAGTAGCAATCAGCCCCAGCATTTT. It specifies CASSPTTPGQSSNQPQHF.

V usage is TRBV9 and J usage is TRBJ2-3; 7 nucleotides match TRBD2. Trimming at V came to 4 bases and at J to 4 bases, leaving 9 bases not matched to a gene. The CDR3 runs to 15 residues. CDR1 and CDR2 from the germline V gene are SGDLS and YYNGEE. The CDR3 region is CASSLRAGRADTQYF. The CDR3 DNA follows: TGTGCCAGCAGCCTACGGGCAGGGAGGGCAGATACGCAGTATTTT.

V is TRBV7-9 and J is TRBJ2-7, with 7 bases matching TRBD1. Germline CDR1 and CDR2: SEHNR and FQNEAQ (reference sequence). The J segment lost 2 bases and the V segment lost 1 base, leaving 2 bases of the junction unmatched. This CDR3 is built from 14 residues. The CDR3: CASSLGGGPYEQYF. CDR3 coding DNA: TGTGCCAGCAGCTTAGGAGGGGGCCCCTACGAGCAGTACTTC.

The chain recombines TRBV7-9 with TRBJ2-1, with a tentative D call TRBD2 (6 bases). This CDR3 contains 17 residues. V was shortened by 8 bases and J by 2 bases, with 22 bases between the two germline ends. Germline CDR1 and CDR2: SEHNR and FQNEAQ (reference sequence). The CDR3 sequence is CASSDWRLAKTYNEQFF. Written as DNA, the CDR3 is TGTGCCAGCTCCGACTGGCGCCTAGCGAAGACCTACAATGAGCAGTTCTTC.

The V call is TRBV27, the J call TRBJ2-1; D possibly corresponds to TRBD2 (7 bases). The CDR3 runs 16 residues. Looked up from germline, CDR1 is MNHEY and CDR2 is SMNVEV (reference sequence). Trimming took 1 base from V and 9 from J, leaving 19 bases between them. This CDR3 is CASSLFMAGAAGEQFF. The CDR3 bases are TGTGCCAGCAGTTTATTTATGGCGGGGGCAGCCGGTGAGCAGTTCTTC.

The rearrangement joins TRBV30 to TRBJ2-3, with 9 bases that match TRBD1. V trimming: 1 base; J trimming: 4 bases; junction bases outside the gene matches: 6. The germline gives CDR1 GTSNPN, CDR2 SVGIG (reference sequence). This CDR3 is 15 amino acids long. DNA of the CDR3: TGTGCCTGGAGTGGACGGGACAGGGAGGCAGATACGCAGTATTTT. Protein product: CAWSGRDREADTQYF.

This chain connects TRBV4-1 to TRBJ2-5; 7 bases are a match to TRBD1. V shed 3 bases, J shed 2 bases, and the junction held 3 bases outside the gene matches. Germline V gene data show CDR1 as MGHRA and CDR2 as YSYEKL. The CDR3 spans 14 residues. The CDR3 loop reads CASSQRQGQETQYF. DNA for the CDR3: TGCGCCAGCAGCCAGCGACAGGGACAAGAGACCCAGTACTTC.

The CDR3 DNA reads as TGTGCCAGCAGCCAGAACCTCGGAGGGAACACCGGGGAGCTGTTTTTT. It specifies CASSQNLGGNTGELFF. The chain employs TRBV3-1 (or the pseudogene TRBV3-2) and TRBJ2-2; D perhaps matches TRBD2 (5 bases). The CDR3 sequence is 16 residues long. Trimming took off 3 bases at V and 1 base at J, with 12 bases between the two ends. Germline assignment: CDR1 LGHDT and CDR2 YNNKEL (reference sequence).

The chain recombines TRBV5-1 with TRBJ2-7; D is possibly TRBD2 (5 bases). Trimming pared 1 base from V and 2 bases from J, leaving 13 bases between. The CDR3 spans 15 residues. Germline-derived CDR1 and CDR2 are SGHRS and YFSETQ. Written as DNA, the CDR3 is TGCGCCAGCAGCTTGTATCGGGGTGCTCCCTACGAGCAGTACTTC. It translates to CASSLYRGAPYEQYF.

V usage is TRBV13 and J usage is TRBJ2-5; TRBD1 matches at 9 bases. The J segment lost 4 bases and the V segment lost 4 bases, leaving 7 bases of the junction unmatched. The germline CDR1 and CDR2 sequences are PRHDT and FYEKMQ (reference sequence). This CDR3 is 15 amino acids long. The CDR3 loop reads CASSSWTGERETQYF. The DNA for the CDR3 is TGTGCCAGCAGCTCATGGACAGGGGAGAGAGAGACCCAGTACTTC. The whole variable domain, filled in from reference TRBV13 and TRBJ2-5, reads AAGVIQSPRHLIKEKRETATLKCYPIPRHDTVYWYQQGPGQDPQFLISFYEKMQSDKGSIPDRFSAQQFSDYHSELNMSSLELGDSALYFCASSSWTGERETQYFGPGTRLLVL.

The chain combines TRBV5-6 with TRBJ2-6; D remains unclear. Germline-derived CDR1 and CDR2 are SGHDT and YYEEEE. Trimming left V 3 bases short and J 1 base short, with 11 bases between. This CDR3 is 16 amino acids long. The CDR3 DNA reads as TGTGCCAGCAGCTGGGCCGGTGGGTCTGGGGCCAACGTCCTGACTTTC. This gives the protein CASSWAGGSGANVLTF.

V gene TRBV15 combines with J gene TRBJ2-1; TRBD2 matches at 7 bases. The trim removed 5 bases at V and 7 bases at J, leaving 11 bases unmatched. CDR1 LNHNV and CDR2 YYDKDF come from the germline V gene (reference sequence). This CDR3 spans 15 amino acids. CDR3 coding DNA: TGTGCCACCAGCGCCCGACGGGGGGTGCGGAATGAGCAGTTCTTC. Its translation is CATSARRGVRNEQFF.

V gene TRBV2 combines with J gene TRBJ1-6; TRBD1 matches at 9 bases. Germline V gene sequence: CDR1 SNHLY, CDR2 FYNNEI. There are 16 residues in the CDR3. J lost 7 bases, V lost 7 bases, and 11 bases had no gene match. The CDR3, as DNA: TGTGCCAGCAACTTAGACAGGGGGTTGGTGAATTCACCCCTCCACTTT. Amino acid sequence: CASNLDRGLVNSPLHF.

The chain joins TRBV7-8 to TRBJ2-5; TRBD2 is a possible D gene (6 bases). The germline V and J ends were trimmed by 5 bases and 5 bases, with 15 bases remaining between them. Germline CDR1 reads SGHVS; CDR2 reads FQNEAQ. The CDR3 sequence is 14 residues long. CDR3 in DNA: TGTGCCAGCAGCCGGGGTGGGAGGCCTGAGACCCAGTACTTC. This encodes CASSRGGRPETQYF.

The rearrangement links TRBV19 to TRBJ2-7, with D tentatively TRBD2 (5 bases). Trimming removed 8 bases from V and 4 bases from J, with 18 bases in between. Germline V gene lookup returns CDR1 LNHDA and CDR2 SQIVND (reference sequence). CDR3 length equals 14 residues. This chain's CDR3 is CASSGMGSRYEQYF. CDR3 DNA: TGTGCCAGTTCCGGGATGGGGAGCAGATACGAGCAGTACTTC.

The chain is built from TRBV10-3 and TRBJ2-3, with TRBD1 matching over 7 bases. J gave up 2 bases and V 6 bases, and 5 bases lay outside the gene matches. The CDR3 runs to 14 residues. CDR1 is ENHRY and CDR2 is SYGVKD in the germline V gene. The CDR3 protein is CAIRTGRDTDTQYF. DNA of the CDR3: TGTGCCATCAGGACAGGGCGAGACACAGATACGCAGTATTTT.

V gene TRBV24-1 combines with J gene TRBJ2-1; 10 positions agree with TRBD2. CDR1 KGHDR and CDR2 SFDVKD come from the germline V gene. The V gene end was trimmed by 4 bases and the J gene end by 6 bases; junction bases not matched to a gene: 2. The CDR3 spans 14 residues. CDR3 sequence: CATSDWTSGNEQFF. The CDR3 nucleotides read TGTGCCACCAGTGACTGGACTAGCGGCAATGAGCAGTTCTTC.

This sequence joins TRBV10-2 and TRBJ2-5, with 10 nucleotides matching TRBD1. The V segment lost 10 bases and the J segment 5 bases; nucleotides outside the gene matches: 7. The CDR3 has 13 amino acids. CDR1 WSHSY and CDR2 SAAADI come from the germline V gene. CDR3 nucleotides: TGCGCCACAAGACAGGGGGCAAGGGAGACCCAGTACTTC. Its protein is CATRQGARETQYF.

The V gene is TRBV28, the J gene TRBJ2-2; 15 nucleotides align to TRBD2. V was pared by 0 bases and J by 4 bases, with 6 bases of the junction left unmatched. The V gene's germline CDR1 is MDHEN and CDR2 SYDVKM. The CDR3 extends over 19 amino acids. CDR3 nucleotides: TGTGCCAGCAGTTTATGGGGACTAGCGGGAGGAATAGCCACCGGGGAGCTGTTTTTT. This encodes CASSLWGLAGGIATGELFF.

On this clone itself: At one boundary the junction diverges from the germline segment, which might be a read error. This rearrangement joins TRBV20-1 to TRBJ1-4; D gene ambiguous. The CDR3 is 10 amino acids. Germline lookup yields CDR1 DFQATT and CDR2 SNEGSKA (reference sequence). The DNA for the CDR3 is TGCAGTGCTAGTGGTGAAAAACTGCTTTTT. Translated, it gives CSASGEKLLF.